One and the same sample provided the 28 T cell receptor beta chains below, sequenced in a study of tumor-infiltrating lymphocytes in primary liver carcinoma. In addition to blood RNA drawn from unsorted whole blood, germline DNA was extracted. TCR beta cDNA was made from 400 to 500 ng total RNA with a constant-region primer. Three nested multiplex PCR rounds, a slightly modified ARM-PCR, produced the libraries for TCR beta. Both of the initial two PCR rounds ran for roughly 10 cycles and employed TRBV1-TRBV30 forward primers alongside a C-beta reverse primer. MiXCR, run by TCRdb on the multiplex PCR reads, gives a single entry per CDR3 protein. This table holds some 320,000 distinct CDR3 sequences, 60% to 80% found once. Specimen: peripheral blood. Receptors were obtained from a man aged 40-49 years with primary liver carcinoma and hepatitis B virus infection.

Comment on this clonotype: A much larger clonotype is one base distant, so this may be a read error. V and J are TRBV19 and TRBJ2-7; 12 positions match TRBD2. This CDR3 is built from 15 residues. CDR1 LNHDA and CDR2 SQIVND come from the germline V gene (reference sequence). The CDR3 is CASCITGTSGSVQYF. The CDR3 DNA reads TGTGCCAGTTGTATAACCGGGACTAGCGGGTCGGTGCAGTACTTC.

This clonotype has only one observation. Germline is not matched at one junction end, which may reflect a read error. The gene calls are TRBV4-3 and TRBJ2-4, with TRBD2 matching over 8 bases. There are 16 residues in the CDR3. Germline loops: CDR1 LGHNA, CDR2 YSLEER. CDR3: CASSQDTSGTPNIQYF. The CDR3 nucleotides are TGTGCCAGCAGCCAAGATACTAGCGGAACCCCAAACATTCAGTACTTC.

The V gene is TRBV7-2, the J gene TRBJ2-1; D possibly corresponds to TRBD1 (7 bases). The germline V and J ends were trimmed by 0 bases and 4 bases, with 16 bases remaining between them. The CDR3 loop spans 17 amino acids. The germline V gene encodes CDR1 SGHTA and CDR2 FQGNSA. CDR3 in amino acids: CASSLAIGGGEYNEQFF. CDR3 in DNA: TGTGCCAGCAGCTTAGCGATCGGAGGGGGCGAATACAATGAGCAGTTCTTC. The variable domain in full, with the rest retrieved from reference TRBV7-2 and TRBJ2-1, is GAGVSQSPSNKVTEKGKDVELRCDPISGHTALYWYRQSLGQGLEFLIYFQGNSAPDKSGLPSDRFSAERTGGSVSTLTIQRTQQEDSAVYLCASSLAIGGGEYNEQFFGPGTRLTVL.

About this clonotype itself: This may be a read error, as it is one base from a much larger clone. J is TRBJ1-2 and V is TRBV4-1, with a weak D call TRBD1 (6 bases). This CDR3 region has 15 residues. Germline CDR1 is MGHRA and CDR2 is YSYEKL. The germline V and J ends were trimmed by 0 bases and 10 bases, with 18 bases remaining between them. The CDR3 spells CASSQEGGPSWDYTF. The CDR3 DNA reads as TGCGCCAGCAGCCAAGAAGGGGGACCGTCGTGGGACTACACCTTC.

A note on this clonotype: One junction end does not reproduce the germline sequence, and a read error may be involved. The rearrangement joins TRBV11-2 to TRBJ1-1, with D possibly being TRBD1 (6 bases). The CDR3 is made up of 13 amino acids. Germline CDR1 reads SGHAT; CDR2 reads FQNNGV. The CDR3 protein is CASNLATGTEAFF. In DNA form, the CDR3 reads TGTGCCAGCAACTTAGCTACGGGGACAGAAGCTTTCTTT.

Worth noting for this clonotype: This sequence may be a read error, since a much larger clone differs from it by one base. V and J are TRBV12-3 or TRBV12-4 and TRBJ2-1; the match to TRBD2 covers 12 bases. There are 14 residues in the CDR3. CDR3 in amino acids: CASRSGLAGNKQFF. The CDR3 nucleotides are TGTGCCAGCAGATCGGGACTAGCGGGCAATAAGCAGTTCTTC.

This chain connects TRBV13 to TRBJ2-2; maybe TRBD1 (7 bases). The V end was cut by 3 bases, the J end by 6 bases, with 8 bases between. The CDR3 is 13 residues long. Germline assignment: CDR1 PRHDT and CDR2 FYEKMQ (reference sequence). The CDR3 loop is CASSFRGAGELFF. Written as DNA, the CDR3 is TGTGCCAGCAGCTTCAGGGGGGCCGGGGAGCTGTTTTTT.

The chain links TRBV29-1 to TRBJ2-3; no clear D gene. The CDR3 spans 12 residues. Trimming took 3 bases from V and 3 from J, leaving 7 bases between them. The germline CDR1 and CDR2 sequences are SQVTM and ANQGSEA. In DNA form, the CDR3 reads TGCAGCGTTGATATGGGAACAGATACGCAGTATTTT. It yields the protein CSVDMGTDTQYF.

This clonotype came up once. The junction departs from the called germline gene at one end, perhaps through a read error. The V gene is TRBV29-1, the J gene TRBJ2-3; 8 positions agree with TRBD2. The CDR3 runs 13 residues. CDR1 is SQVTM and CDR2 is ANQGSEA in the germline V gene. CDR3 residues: CSGMASSTDTQYF. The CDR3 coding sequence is TGTAGCGGGATGGCATCCAGCACAGATACGCAGTATTTT.

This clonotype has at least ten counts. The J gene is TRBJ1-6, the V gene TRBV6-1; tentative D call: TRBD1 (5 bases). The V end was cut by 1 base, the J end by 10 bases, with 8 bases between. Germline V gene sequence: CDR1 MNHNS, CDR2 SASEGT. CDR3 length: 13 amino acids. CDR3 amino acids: CASSEGRGSPLHF. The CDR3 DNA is TGTGCCAGCAGTGAAGGCCGGGGCTCACCCCTCCACTTT.

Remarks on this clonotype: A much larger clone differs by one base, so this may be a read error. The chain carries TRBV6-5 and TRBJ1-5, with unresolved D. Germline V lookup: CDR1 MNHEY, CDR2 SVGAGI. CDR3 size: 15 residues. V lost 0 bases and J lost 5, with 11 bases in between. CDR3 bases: TGTGCCAGCAGTTACTCGGGATGTCTGGATCAGCCCCAGCATTTT. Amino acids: CASSYSGCLDQPQHF.

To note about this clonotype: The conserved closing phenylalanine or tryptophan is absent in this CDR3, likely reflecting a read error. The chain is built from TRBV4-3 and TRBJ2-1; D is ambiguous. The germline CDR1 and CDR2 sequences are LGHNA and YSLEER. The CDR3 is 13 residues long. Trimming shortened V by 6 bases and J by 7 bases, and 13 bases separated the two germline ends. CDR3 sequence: CASSQSASNEQFL. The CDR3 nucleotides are TGCGCCAGCAGTCAATCAGCGTCTAATGAGCAGTTCCTC.

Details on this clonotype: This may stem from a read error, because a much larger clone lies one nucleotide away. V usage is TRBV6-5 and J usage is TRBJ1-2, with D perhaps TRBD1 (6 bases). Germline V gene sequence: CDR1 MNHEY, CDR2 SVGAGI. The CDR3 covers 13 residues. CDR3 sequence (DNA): TGTACCAGCAGCCCGGACAGCGCCTATGGCTACACCTTC. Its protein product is CTSSPDSAYGYTF.

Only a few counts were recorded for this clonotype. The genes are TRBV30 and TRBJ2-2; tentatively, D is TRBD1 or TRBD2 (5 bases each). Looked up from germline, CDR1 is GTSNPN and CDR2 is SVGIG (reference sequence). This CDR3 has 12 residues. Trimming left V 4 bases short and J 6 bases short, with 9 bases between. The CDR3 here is CAWTPGPGELFF. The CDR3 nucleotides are TGTGCCTGGACCCCGGGACCCGGGGAGCTGTTTTTT.

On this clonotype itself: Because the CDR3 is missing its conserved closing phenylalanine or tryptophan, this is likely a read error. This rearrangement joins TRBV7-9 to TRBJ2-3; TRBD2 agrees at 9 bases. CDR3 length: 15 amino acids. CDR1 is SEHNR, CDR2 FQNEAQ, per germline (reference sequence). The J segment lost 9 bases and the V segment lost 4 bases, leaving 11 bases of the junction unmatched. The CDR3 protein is CASSSPSGARVTQYL. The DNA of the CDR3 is TGTGCCAGCAGCTCCCCTAGCGGGGCCCGAGTCACGCAGTATCTT.

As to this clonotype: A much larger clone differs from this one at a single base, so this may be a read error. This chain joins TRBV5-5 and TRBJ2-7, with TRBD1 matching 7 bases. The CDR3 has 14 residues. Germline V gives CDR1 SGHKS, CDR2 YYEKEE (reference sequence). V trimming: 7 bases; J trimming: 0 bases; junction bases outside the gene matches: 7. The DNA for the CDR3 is TGTGCCAGCCGCATGGACAGGAGCTCCTACGAGCAGTACTTC. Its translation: CASRMDRSSYEQYF.

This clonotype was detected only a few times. DNA of the CDR3: TGTGCCAGCAGGCCTCCGGGAGGGCGAGGCGAGCAGTACTTC. Its protein product is CASRPPGGRGEQYF. This rearrangement joins TRBV28 to TRBJ2-7; 8 nucleotides line up with TRBD2. This CDR3 has 14 residues. After removal of 6 bases from V and 6 bases from J, the junction contained 10 bases not matched to a gene. In germline, CDR1 is MDHEN, CDR2 SYDVKM.

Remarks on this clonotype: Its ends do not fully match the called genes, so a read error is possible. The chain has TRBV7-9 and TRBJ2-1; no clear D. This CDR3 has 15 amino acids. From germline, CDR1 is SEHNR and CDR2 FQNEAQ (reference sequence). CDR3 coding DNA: TGTGCCAGCAGCTTAGAGACCTGGGCCTACGATGAGCAGTTCTTC. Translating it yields CASSLETWAYDEQFF.

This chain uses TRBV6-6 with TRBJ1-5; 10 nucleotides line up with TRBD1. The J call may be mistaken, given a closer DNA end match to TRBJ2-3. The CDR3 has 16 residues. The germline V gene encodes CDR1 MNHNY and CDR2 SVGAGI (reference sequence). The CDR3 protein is CASSYGGTGVGQSQYF. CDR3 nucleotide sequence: TGTGCCAGCAGTTACGGCGGGACAGGGGTGGGTCAGTCCCAGTATTTT.

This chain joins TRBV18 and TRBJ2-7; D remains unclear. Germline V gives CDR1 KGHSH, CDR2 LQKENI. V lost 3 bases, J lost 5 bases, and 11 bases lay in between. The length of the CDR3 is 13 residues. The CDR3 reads CASSPPLRNEQYF. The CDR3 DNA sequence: TGTGCCAGCTCACCCCCCCTCAGGAACGAGCAGTACTTC.

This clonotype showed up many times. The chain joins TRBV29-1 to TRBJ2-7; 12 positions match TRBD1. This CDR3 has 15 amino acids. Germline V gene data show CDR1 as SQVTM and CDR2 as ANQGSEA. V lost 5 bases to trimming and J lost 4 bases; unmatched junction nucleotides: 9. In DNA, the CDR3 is TGCAGCGTTTCGCACGGGACAGGGGGCTCGTACGAGCAGTACTTC. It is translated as CSVSHGTGGSYEQYF.

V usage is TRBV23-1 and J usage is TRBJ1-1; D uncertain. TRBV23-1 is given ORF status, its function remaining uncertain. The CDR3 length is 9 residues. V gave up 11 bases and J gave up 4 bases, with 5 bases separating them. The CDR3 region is CARPTEAFF. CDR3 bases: TGCGCCCGTCCCACTGAAGCTTTCTTT.

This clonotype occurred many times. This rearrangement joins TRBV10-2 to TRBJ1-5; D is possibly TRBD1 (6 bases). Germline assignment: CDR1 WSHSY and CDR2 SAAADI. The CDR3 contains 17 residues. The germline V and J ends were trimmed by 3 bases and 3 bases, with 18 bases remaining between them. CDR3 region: CASSDFSGTPNNQPQHF. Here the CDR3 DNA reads TGCGCCAGCAGTGACTTTTCGGGGACACCTAACAATCAGCCCCAGCATTTT.

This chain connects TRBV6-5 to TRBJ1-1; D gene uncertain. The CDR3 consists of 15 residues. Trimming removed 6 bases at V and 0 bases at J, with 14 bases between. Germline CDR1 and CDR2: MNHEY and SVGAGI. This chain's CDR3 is CASRLTILVNTEAFF. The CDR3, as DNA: TGTGCCAGCAGGCTTACCATACTCGTGAACACTGAAGCTTTCTTT.

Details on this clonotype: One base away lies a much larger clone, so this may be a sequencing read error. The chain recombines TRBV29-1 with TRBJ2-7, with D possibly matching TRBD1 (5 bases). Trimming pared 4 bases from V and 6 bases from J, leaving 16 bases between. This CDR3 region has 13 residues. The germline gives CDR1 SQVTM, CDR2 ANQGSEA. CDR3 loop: CSVGTWGLLEQYF. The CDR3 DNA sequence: TGCAGCGTTGGCACATGGGGCTTGCTCGAGCAGTACTTC.

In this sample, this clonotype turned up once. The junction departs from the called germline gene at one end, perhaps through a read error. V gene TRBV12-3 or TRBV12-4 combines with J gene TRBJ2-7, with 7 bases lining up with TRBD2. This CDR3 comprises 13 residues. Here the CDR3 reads CAGSTSVSYEQYF. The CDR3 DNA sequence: TGTGCCGGCAGCACTAGCGTCTCCTACGAGCAGTACTTC.

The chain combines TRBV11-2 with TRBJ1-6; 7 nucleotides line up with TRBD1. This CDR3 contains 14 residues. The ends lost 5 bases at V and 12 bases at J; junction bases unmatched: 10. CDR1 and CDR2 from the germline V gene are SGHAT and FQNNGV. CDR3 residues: CASSPRQGLGPLHF. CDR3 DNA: TGTGCCAGCAGCCCCAGACAGGGACTTGGACCCCTCCACTTT.

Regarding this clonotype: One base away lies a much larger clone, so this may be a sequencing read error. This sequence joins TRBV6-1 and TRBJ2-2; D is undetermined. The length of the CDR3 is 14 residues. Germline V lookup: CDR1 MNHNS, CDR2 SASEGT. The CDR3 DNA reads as TGTGTCAGCAGTGAAGAGACAAGGGTCGGGGAGCTGTTTTTT. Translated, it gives CVSSEETRVGELFF.